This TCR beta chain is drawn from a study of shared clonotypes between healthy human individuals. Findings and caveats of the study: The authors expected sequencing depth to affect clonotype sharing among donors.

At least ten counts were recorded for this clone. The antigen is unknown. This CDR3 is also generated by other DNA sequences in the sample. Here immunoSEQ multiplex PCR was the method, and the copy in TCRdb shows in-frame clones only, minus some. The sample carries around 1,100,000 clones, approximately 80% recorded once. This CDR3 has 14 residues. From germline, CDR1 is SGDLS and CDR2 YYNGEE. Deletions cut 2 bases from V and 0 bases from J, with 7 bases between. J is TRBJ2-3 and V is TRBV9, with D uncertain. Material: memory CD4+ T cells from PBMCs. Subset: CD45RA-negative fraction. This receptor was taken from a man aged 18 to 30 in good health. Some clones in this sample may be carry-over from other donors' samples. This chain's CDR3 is CASSVSTSTDTQYF. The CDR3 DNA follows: TGTGCCAGCAGCGTCTCCACTAGCACAGATACGCAGTATTTT.